The 8 T cell receptor beta chains in this list originate from one sample, sequenced in a study of blood T cell repertoires in COVID-19. Some clones are missing from TCRdb's copy, which holds only in-frame ones; the method was immunoSEQ multiplex PCR. Of 200,000 or so clones in the sample, about 80% were seen once. Sequencing was carried out using PBMCs or T cells enriched from blood (not recorded which). The receptors derive from a woman aged 40 to 55 with acute COVID-19.

The chain carries TRBV11-2 and TRBJ1-2; tentatively, D is TRBD1 (6 bases). Trimming removed 0 bases at V and 7 bases at J, with 9 bases between. The germline V gene encodes CDR1 SGHAT and CDR2 FQNNGV. The CDR3 spans 13 residues. The chain's CDR3 is CASSLEGALGYTF. Here the CDR3 DNA reads TGTGCCAGCAGCTTAGAGGGGGCGCTTGGCTACACCTTC.

At least ten counts were recorded for this clone. The chain links TRBV6-4 to TRBJ2-1; no clear D. The CDR3 covers 14 residues. Germline V gene data show CDR1 as MRHNA and CDR2 as SNTAGT. Deletions cut 10 bases from V and 0 bases from J, with 13 bases between. The CDR3 sequence is CANPLPVSYNEQFF. The CDR3 DNA follows: TGTGCCAACCCGCTTCCGGTCTCCTACAATGAGCAGTTCTTC.

The genes are TRBV18 and TRBJ2-5; possibly TRBD1 for D (6 bases). V lost 6 bases, J lost 2 bases, and 10 bases lay in between. Germline V CDR1 and CDR2: KGHSH, LQKENI. This CDR3 region has 13 residues. CDR3 sequence reads: CASSLGQQETQYF. In nucleotides, the CDR3 is TGTGCCAGCTCGCTTGGACAGCAAGAGACCCAGTACTTC.

This chain joins TRBV18 and TRBJ2-1, with 9 bases lining up with TRBD1. The ends lost 2 bases at V and 5 bases at J; junction bases unmatched: 7. CDR3 size: 16 residues. Germline loops: CDR1 KGHSH, CDR2 LQKENI. The CDR3 protein is CASSPVAGTGNNEQFF. Written as DNA, the CDR3 is TGTGCCAGCTCACCAGTGGCCGGGACAGGGAACAATGAGCAGTTCTTC.

The sample holds a few counts of this clone. The V call is TRBV7-3, the J call TRBJ2-5, with 10 bases identical to TRBD1. V dropped 5 bases and J dropped 4; count of bases not matched to a gene: 7. Looked up from germline, CDR1 is SGHTA and CDR2 is FQGTGA. The CDR3 consists of 15 residues. The chain's CDR3 is CASSTDRGHGETQYF. CDR3 DNA: TGTGCCAGCAGCACTGACAGGGGGCACGGAGAGACCCAGTACTTC.

The chain has TRBV5-1 and TRBJ1-2, with TRBD1 matching 7 bases. The length of the CDR3 is 15 residues. Germline lookup yields CDR1 SGHRS and CDR2 YFSETQ. V was pared by 4 bases and J by 3 bases, with 9 bases of the junction left unmatched. The CDR3, as DNA: TGCGCCAGCAGCATAATACCGGGACAGCACTATGGCTACACCTTC. Translated: CASSIIPGQHYGYTF.

The chain employs TRBV3-1 (or the pseudogene TRBV3-2) and TRBJ1-4; 10 bases are a match to TRBD1. Unmatched junction bases numbered 6, after V lost 4 bases and J lost 10 bases. The CDR3 sequence is 14 residues long. Germline assignment: CDR1 LGHDT and CDR2 YNNKEL (reference sequence). The CDR3 spells CASSLSRTGGKLFF. CDR3 bases: TGTGCCAGCAGCCTTTCAAGGACAGGGGGAAAACTGTTTTTT.

This clone appeared once. This chain joins TRBV5-4 and TRBJ1-2; maybe TRBD1 (6 bases). The CDR3 length is 16 residues. V was clipped by 5 bases and J by 6 bases, with 23 bases between them. From germline, CDR1 is SGHNT and CDR2 YYREEE (reference sequence). In nucleotides, the CDR3 is TGTGCCAGCAGGAGTAGTATGAAGGGGGTTAGGGATGGCTACACCTTC. This codes for CASRSSMKGVRDGYTF.